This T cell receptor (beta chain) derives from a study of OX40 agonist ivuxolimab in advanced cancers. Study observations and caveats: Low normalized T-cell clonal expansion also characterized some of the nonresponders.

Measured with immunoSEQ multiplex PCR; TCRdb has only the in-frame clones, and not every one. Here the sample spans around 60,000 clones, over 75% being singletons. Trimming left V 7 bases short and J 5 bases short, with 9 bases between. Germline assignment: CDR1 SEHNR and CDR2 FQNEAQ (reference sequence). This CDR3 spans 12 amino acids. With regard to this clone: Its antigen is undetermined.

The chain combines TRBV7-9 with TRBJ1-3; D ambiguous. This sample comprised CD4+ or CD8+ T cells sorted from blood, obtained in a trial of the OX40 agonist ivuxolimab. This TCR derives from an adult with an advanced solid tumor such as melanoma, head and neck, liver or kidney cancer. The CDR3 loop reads CASTIDRNTIYF. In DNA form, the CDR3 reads TGTGCCAGCACCATCGACAGAAACACCATATATTTT.